This TCR beta chain was recovered during a study of technical replicates of blood from a handful of donors. The CDR3 covers 14 residues. Trimming cost V 6 bases and J 4 bases; bases outside gene matches: 4. The germline V gene has CDR1 SNHLY and CDR2 FYNNEI. Repertoires were generated with immunoSEQ multiplex PCR, while TCRdb's copy carries only in-frame clones and drops some. Among some 98,000 clones listed, 90% to 97% were seen once. The rearrangement joins TRBV2 to TRBJ1-2; 11 bases fit TRBD1. The specimen was T cells isolated from PBMCs. The sequence was obtained from a human donor in good health. CDR3 sequence: CASRRTGGSYGYTF. The CDR3 DNA reads TGTGCCAGCAGGAGGACAGGGGGCTCCTATGGCTACACCTTC.